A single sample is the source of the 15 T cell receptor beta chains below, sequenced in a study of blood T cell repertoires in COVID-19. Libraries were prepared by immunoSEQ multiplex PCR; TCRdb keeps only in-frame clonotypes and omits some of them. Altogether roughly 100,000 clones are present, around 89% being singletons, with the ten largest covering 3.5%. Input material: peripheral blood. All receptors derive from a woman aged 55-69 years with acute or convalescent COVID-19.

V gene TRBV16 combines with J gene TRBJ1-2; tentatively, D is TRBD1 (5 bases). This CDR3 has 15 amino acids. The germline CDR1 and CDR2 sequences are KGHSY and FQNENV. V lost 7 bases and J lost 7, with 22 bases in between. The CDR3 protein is CASTPIGAGHGGYTF. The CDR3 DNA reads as TGTGCCAGCACCCCAATTGGGGCAGGGCATGGTGGCTACACCTTC.

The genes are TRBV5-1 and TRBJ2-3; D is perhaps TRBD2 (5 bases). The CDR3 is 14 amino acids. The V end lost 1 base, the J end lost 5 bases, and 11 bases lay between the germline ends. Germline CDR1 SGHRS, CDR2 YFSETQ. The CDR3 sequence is CASSLRGLGDTQYF. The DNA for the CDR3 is TGCGCCAGCAGCTTGAGAGGACTGGGAGATACGCAGTATTTT. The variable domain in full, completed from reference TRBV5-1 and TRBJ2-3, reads KAGVTQTPRYLIKTRGQQVTLSCSPISGHRSVSWYQQTPGQGLQFLFEYFSETQRNKGNFPGRFSGRQFSNSRSEMNVSTLELGDSALYLCASSLRGLGDTQYFGPGTRLTVL.

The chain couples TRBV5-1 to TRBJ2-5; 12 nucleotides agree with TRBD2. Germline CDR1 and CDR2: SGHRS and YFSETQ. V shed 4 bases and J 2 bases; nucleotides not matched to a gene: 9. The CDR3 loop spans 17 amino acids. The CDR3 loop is CASSPGASGRGQETQYF. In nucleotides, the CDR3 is TGCGCCAGCAGCCCCGGCGCTAGCGGGAGGGGACAAGAGACCCAGTACTTC.

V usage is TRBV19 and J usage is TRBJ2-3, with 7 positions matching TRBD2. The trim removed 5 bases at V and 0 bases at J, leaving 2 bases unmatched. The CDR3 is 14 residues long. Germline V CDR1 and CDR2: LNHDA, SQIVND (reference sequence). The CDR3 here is CASSPSGSTDTQYF. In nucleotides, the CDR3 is TGTGCCAGTAGTCCTAGCGGAAGCACAGATACGCAGTATTTT.

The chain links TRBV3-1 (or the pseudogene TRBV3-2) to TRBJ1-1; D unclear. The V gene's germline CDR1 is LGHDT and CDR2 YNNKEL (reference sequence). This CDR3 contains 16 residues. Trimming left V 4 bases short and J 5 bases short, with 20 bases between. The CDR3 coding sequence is TGTGCCAGCAGCCCCACTTTGGGGAGGGCGGTGACTGAAGCTTTCTTT. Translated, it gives CASSPTLGRAVTEAFF.

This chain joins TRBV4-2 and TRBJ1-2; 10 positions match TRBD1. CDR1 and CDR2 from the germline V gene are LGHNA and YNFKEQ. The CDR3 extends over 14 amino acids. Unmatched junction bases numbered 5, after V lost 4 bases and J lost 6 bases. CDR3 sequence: CASSLGQGDDGYTF. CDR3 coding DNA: TGTGCCAGCAGCCTTGGACAGGGGGACGATGGCTACACCTTC.

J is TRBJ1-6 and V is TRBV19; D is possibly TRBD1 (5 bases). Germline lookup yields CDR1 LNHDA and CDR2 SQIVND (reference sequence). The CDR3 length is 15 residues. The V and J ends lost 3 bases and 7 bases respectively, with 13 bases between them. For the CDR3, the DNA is TGTGCCAGTAGTATCGGGGGTCGGGGCAATTCACCCCTCCACTTT. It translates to CASSIGGRGNSPLHF.

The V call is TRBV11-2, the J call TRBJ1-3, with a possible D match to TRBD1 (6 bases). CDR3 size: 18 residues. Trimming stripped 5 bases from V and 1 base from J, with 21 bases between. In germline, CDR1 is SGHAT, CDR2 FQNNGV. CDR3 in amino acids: CASSATPTRGASGNTIYF. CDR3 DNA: TGTGCCAGCAGCGCAACTCCGACCAGGGGAGCGTCTGGAAACACCATATATTTT.

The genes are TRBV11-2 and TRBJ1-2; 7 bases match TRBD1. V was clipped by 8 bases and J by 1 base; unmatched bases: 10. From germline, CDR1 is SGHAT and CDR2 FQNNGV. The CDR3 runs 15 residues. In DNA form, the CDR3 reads TGTGCCAGCTCACCTGGACAGGCCCATAACTATGGCTACACCTTC. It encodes CASSPGQAHNYGYTF.

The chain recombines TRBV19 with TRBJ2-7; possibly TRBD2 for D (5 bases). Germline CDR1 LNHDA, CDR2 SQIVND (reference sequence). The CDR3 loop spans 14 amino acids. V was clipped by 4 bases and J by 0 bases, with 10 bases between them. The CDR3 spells CASSSSADSYEQYF. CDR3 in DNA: TGTGCCAGTAGTAGTAGCGCGGACTCCTACGAGCAGTACTTC.

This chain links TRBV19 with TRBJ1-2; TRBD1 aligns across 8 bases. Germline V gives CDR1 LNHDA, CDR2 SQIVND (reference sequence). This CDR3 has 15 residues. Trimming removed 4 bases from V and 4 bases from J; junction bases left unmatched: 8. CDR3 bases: TGTGCCAGTAGTACGGGGACAGGAAGGATCTATGGCTACACCTTC. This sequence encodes CASSTGTGRIYGYTF. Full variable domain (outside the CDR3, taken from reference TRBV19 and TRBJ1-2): DGGITQSPKYLFRKEGQNVTLSCEQNLNHDAMYWYRQDPGQGLRLIYYSQIVNDFQKGDIAEGYSVSREKKESFPLTVTSAQKNPTAFYLCASSTGTGRIYGYTFGSGTRLTVV.

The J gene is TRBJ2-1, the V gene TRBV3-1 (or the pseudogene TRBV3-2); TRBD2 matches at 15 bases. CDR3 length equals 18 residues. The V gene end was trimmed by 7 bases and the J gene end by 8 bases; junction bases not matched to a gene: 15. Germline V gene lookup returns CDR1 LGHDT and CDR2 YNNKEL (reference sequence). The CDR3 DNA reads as TGTGCCAGCACCAGGACTAGCGGGAGGGCCGACCTTCCCGATGAGCAGTTCTTC. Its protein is CASTRTSGRADLPDEQFF.

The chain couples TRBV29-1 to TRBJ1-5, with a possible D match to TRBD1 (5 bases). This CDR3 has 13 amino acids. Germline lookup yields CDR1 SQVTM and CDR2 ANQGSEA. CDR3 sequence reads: CSSQENSNQPQHF. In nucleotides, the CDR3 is TGCAGTTCACAGGAGAATAGCAATCAGCCCCAGCATTTT.

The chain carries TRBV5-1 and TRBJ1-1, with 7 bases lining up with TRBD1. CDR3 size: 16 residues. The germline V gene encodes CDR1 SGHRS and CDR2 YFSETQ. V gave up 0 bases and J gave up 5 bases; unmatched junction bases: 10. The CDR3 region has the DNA TGCGCCAGCAGCTTGGAACTCAGGGGGGAGAGGACTGAAGCTTTCTTT. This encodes CASSLELRGERTEAFF.

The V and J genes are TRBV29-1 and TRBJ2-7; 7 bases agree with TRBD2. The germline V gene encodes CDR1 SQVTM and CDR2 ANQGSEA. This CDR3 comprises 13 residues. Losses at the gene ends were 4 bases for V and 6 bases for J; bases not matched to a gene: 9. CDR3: CSVVGGEVGEQYF. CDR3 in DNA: TGCAGCGTTGTGGGGGGGGAGGTCGGCGAGCAGTACTTC.